The 32 T cell receptor beta chains in this list originate from one sample, sequenced in a study of T cell changes during pregnancy in multiple sclerosis. Here immunoSEQ multiplex PCR was the method, and the copy in TCRdb shows in-frame clones only, minus some. The sample carries over 45,000 clones, 85% to 95% recorded once. Material: CD4+ T cells from peripheral blood mononuclear cells, obtained in the second trimester of pregnancy. The receptors were gathered from a female donor in good health, enrolled as a control in a pregnancy study.

This chain joins TRBV6-6 and TRBJ2-1; 12 nucleotides align to TRBD2. Germline V gene lookup returns CDR1 MNHNY and CDR2 SVGAGI (reference sequence). CDR3 length: 15 amino acids. V trimming: 2 bases; J trimming: 5 bases; junction bases outside the gene matches: 1. The CDR3: CASSYRTSGNNEQFF. The CDR3, as DNA: TGTGCCAGCAGTTACCGGACTAGCGGGAACAATGAGCAGTTCTTC.

This rearrangement joins TRBV28 to TRBJ1-5; D ambiguous. Trimming removed 6 bases at V and 1 base at J, with 10 bases between. Looked up from germline, CDR1 is MDHEN and CDR2 is SYDVKM. This CDR3 contains 14 residues. The CDR3 here is CASSPGLSNQPQHF. CDR3 sequence (DNA): TGTGCCAGCAGCCCCGGACTGAGCAATCAGCCCCAGCATTTT.

V usage is TRBV19 and J usage is TRBJ1-4; 9 nucleotides line up with TRBD1. This CDR3 is 16 amino acids long. Germline V gene data show CDR1 as LNHDA and CDR2 as SQIVND (reference sequence). After removal of 7 bases from V and 4 bases from J, the junction contained 10 bases not matched to a gene. The CDR3 region is CASTPGQGPSNEKLFF. The CDR3 DNA is TGTGCCAGTACCCCGGGACAGGGCCCCAGTAATGAAAAACTGTTTTTT.

This sequence joins TRBV2 and TRBJ2-5; 7 bases fit TRBD1. The CDR3 sequence is 13 residues long. In germline, CDR1 is SNHLY, CDR2 FYNNEI. The V segment lost 11 bases and the J segment 3 bases; nucleotides outside the gene matches: 9. DNA for the CDR3: TGTGCCGGGCGCCGGGACAGCAAAGAGACCCAGTACTTC. Protein sequence: CAGRRDSKETQYF.

The V and J genes are TRBV4-1 and TRBJ1-2, with 7 bases that match TRBD1. The junction had 4 bases not matched to a gene; V was cut back by 0 bases and J by 0 bases. Germline CDR1 MGHRA, CDR2 YSYEKL. The CDR3 is 16 amino acids. CDR3 residues: CASSQDRRGPNYGYTF. As DNA, the CDR3 is TGCGCCAGCAGCCAAGATCGGAGGGGGCCTAACTATGGCTACACCTTC.

CDR3 nucleotide sequence: TGTGCCAGCAGCAAAGGGGGGCGGGGCAATCAGCCCCAGCATTTT. Protein product: CASSKGGRGNQPQHF. The chain uses TRBV21-1 and TRBJ1-5; the table's D gene call, TRBD1, was not cross checked with the DNA. TRBV21-1 is a pseudogene locus. This CDR3 spans 15 amino acids.

The chain recombines TRBV11-3 with TRBJ2-5, with a possible D match to TRBD2 (6 bases). Trimming took 4 bases from V and 5 from J, leaving 17 bases between them. Germline CDR1 reads SGHNT; CDR2 reads YENEEA. CDR3 length: 15 amino acids. Here the CDR3 reads CASSWDSWVGETQYF. In DNA, the CDR3 is TGTGCCAGCAGCTGGGACTCCTGGGTAGGGGAGACCCAGTACTTC.

The chain has TRBV11-3 and TRBJ2-3; perhaps TRBD1 as D (5 bases). Germline V gene data show CDR1 as SGHNT and CDR2 as YENEEA. There are 13 residues in the CDR3. Trimming removed 1 base from V and 5 bases from J, with 7 bases in between. CDR3 sequence: CASSLAQEDTQYF. The CDR3 DNA reads as TGTGCCAGCAGCTTAGCACAGGAAGATACGCAGTATTTT.

V usage is TRBV7-2 and J usage is TRBJ1-1, with D tentatively TRBD1 (6 bases). CDR1 SGHTA and CDR2 FQGNSA come from the germline V gene. The V gene lost 1 base and the J gene lost 4 bases, with 10 bases spanning the gap. The CDR3 consists of 14 residues. The CDR3 is CASSLDRETTEAFF. The CDR3 DNA reads TGTGCCAGCAGCTTAGACAGGGAAACCACTGAAGCTTTCTTT.

The chain employs TRBV28 and TRBJ1-3, with no clear D. The ends were cut back, 4 bases at V and 9 bases at J, with 22 bases in the middle. The CDR3 is made up of 16 amino acids. CDR1 is MDHEN, CDR2 SYDVKM, per germline. This CDR3 reads CASSSGGDPSIRTIYF. DNA for the CDR3: TGTGCCAGCAGTTCCGGAGGAGATCCCTCGATACGCACCATATATTTT.

This rearrangement joins TRBV9 to TRBJ2-1; D perhaps matches TRBD1 (5 bases). Trimming took 2 bases from V and 7 from J, leaving 10 bases between them. CDR1 and CDR2 (germline): SGDLS, YYNGEE. This CDR3 is 13 amino acids long. CDR3 amino acids: CASSVQGSNEQFF. The CDR3 bases are TGTGCCAGCAGCGTTCAGGGTTCTAATGAGCAGTTCTTC. The full variable domain, its missing parts supplied by reference TRBV9 and TRBJ2-1, is DSGVTQTPKHLITATGQRVTLRCSPRSGDLSVYWYQQSLDQGLQFLIQYYNGEERAKGNILERFSAQQFPDLHSELNLSSLELGDSALYFCASSVQGSNEQFFGPGTRLTVL.

The chain uses TRBV9 and TRBJ2-3; D is ambiguous. Germline loops: CDR1 SGDLS, CDR2 YYNGEE. CDR3 length: 14 residues. Between the trimmed V and J ends, which lost 2 bases and 2 bases, there was a span of 9 bases. CDR3 bases: TGTGCCAGCAGCGTCATGGAGATCACAGATACGCAGTATTTT. Its protein is CASSVMEITDTQYF.

This clone was counted a single time. The rearrangement links TRBV27 to TRBJ1-1; tentatively, D is TRBD1 (6 bases). The V and J ends lost 3 bases and 1 base respectively, with 21 bases between them. The CDR3 consists of 18 residues. CDR1 and CDR2 (germline): MNHEY, SMNVEV (reference sequence). For the CDR3, the DNA is TGTGCCAGCAGTTTTATCGGCTGGTCAGAAGGGGGGAACACTGAAGCTTTCTTT. Translating gives CASSFIGWSEGGNTEAFF.

The V call is TRBV7-8, the J call TRBJ2-3; D might be TRBD2 (6 bases). Trimming cost V 5 bases and J 3 bases, with 12 bases left between them. The CDR3 is 14 residues long. Germline V gives CDR1 SGHVS, CDR2 FQNEAQ. The CDR3 DNA reads as TGTGCCAGCAGCCCCCGGGCGGGGACAGATACGCAGTATTTT. Protein sequence: CASSPRAGTDTQYF. The whole variable domain, filled in from reference TRBV7-8 and TRBJ2-3, reads GAGVSQSPRYKVAKRGQDVALRCDPISGHVSLFWYQQALGQGPEFLTYFQNEAQLDKSGLPSDRFFAERPEGSVSTLKIQRTQQEDSAVYLCASSPRAGTDTQYFGPGTRLTVL.

The V call is TRBV5-6, the J call TRBJ2-1; perhaps TRBD2 as D (5 bases). The V gene lost 3 bases and the J gene lost 3 bases, with 7 bases spanning the gap. CDR1 is SGHDT, CDR2 YYEEEE, per germline. CDR3 length equals 13 residues. The CDR3 DNA reads as TGTGCCAGCAGCTGGGGAGACTACAATGAGCAGTTCTTC. This codes for CASSWGDYNEQFF.

The gene calls are TRBV6-6 and TRBJ1-2; 8 bases are a match to TRBD1. The germline gives CDR1 MNHNY, CDR2 SVGAGI (reference sequence). Trimming took 4 bases from V and 7 from J; bases not matched to a gene: 11. This CDR3 region has 15 residues. Here the CDR3 DNA reads TGTGCCAGCAGTTCACTTCAGGGGGCTCTTGGTGGCTACACCTTC. This encodes CASSSLQGALGGYTF.

The table lists this clone with a count of one. The chain links TRBV6-5 to TRBJ2-7, with D uncertain. Germline V gene lookup returns CDR1 MNHEY and CDR2 SVGAGI. The V end was cut by 2 bases, the J end by 5 bases, with 16 bases between. The CDR3 is made up of 15 amino acids. For the CDR3, the DNA is TGTGCCAGCAGTTACACACACCTCGATCGCAACGAGCAGTACTTC. Translated: CASSYTHLDRNEQYF.

The V gene is TRBV28, the J gene TRBJ1-1; TRBD1 agrees at 7 bases. Losses at the gene ends were 5 bases for V and 5 bases for J; bases not matched to a gene: 8. There are 14 residues in the CDR3. In germline, CDR1 is MDHEN, CDR2 SYDVKM. The CDR3, as DNA: TGTGCCAGCAGTGACCAGACAGGGAAGACTGAAGCTTTCTTT. This codes for CASSDQTGKTEAFF.

CDR3 in DNA: TGCGCCAGCAGCTTCGCGACAGCCGATATTTCGAGCTCCTACGAGCAGTACTTC. It specifies CASSFATADISSSYEQYF. The V and J genes are TRBV5-1 and TRBJ2-7; tentatively, D is TRBD1 (5 bases). Trimming cost V 2 bases and J 0 bases, with 21 bases left between them. CDR1 is SGHRS and CDR2 is YFSETQ in the germline V gene. The CDR3 is 18 amino acids.

Only a few counts were recorded for this clone. The V gene is TRBV18, the J gene TRBJ2-7, with TRBD2 as a possible D gene (5 bases). The CDR3 runs 14 residues. The V end was cut by 1 base, the J end by 3 bases, with 10 bases between. The germline V gene has CDR1 KGHSH and CDR2 LQKENI. The CDR3 loop reads CASSPQGVDYEQYF. CDR3 DNA sequence: TGTGCCAGCTCACCACAGGGAGTAGACTACGAGCAGTACTTC.

V is TRBV4-2 and J is TRBJ1-2; D is ambiguous. The CDR3 length is 12 residues. The ends were cut back, 2 bases at V and 10 bases at J, with 11 bases in the middle. Germline V gene data show CDR1 as LGHNA and CDR2 as YNFKEQ. As DNA, the CDR3 is TGTGCCAGCAGCCAAACTCAAACAGTCTACACCTTC. Its protein is CASSQTQTVYTF.

The V gene is TRBV4-1, the J gene TRBJ2-5; 8 nucleotides align to TRBD2. The CDR3 has 14 amino acids. The V gene's germline CDR1 is MGHRA and CDR2 YSYEKL. J was trimmed by 3 bases and V by 4 bases; bases with no gene match: 4. The CDR3 nucleotides read TGCGCCAGCAGCCTCGGACTAGCCAAAGAGACCCAGTACTTC. It is translated as CASSLGLAKETQYF.

The rearrangement uses TRBV28 and TRBJ1-3; no clear D gene. The CDR3 sequence is 12 residues long. The germline gives CDR1 MDHEN, CDR2 SYDVKM. Trimming left V 2 bases short and J 7 bases short, with 6 bases between. The CDR3 sequence is CASSLQWNTIYF. CDR3 in DNA: TGTGCCAGCAGTTTACAGTGGAACACCATATATTTT.

This clone was observed a single time. The chain couples TRBV6-6 to TRBJ1-1; D is perhaps TRBD1 (6 bases). The CDR3 totals 14 residues. The germline CDR1 and CDR2 sequences are MNHNY and SVGAGI (reference sequence). V lost 4 bases and J 4 bases, leaving 13 bases between the germline ends. CDR3 sequence reads: CASSLQGQGTEAFF. CDR3 nucleotide sequence: TGTGCCAGCAGTTTACAGGGCCAGGGCACTGAAGCTTTCTTT.

J is TRBJ2-7 and V is TRBV28; D might be TRBD1 (5 bases). Trimming pared 11 bases from V and 0 bases from J, leaving 11 bases between. The CDR3 runs 12 residues. Germline CDR1 is MDHEN and CDR2 is SYDVKM. The CDR3 nucleotides read TGTGCCGCTCAAGGGGACTCCTACGAGCAGTACTTC. It is translated as CAAQGDSYEQYF.

As for this clone: Sequence at one end of the junction differs from germline and may be a read error. The V and J genes are TRBV6-1 and TRBJ1-1; a possible D gene is TRBD1 (5 bases). Germline V gene lookup returns CDR1 MNHNS and CDR2 SASEGT. The CDR3 contains 12 residues. CDR3 region: CASYRTHTEASF. CDR3 bases: TGTGCCAGCTACAGGACCCACACTGAAGCTTCCTTT.

This chain joins TRBV7-6 and TRBJ2-7; 14 positions agree with TRBD2. V dropped 3 bases and J dropped 6; count of bases not matched to a gene: 1. This CDR3 comprises 14 residues. Germline V gene data show CDR1 as SGHVS and CDR2 as FNYEAQ. The CDR3 loop is CASSFGLAGGEQYF. CDR3 nucleotide sequence: TGTGCCAGCAGCTTCGGACTAGCGGGAGGCGAGCAGTACTTC.

V gene TRBV30 combines with J gene TRBJ2-7, with TRBD2 matching 12 bases. The CDR3 is 14 amino acids. With 3 bases clipped from V and 4 bases from J, the junction kept 4 bases outside the gene matches. Per the germline V gene, CDR1 is GTSNPN and CDR2 is SVGIG (reference sequence). CDR3 residues: CAWRRLAGAYEQYF. Here the CDR3 DNA reads TGTGCCTGGAGACGACTAGCGGGAGCGTACGAGCAGTACTTC. Full variable domain (outside the CDR3, taken from reference TRBV30 and TRBJ2-7): SQTIHQWPATLVQPVGSPLSLECTVEGTSNPNLYWYRQAAGRGLQLLFYSVGIGQISSEVPQNLSASRPQDRQFILSSKKLLLSDSGFYLCAWRRLAGAYEQYFGPGTRLTVT.

This chain links TRBV19 with TRBJ2-3, with 8 nucleotides matching TRBD2. The trim removed 3 bases at V and 2 bases at J, leaving 7 bases unmatched. Germline CDR1 reads LNHDA; CDR2 reads SQIVND (reference sequence). The CDR3 is 16 amino acids. This CDR3 reads CASSMSGGDHTDTQYF. Written as DNA, the CDR3 is TGTGCCAGTAGTATGTCGGGGGGGGATCACACAGATACGCAGTATTTT.

The V and J genes are TRBV6-5 and TRBJ2-7; 10 positions agree with TRBD1. This CDR3 region has 15 residues. Trimming removed 5 bases from V and 5 bases from J; junction bases left unmatched: 9. The germline V gene encodes CDR1 MNHEY and CDR2 SVGAGI. The CDR3 nucleotides read TGTGCCAGCAGTCGAACCCCCGGGACAGGGGACGAGCAGTACTTC. This codes for CASSRTPGTGDEQYF.

The V and J genes are TRBV28 and TRBJ2-7, with no clear D. There are 12 residues in the CDR3. Germline CDR1 and CDR2: MDHEN and SYDVKM. For the CDR3, the DNA is TGTGCAAGCGCACAGAGCTCCTACGAGCAGTACTTC. As protein: CASAQSSYEQYF.

Only one count was recorded for this clone. The gene calls are TRBV6-1 and TRBJ2-7; TRBD1 agrees at 8 bases. The CDR3 runs 16 residues. Germline-derived CDR1 and CDR2 are MNHNS and SASEGT. The junction had 6 bases not matched to a gene; V was cut back by 1 base and J by 1 base. The CDR3 spells CASSEVSGGTSYEQYF. In DNA, the CDR3 is TGTGCCAGCAGTGAAGTCTCAGGGGGCACTTCCTACGAGCAGTACTTC.